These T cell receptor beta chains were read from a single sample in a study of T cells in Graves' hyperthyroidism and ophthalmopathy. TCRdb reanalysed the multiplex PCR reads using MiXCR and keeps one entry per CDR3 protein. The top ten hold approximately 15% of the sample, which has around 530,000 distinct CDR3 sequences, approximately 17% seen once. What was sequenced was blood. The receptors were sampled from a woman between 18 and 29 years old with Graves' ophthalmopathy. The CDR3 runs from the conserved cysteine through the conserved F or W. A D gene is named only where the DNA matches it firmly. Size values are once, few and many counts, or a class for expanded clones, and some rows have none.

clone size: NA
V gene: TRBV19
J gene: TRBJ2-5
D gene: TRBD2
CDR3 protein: CASSIGLAGGQETQYF
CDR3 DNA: TGTGCCAGTAGTATAGGACTAGCGGGAGGGCAAGAGACCCAGTACTTC

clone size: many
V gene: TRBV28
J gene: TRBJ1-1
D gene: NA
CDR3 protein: CASSPNGRNTEAFF
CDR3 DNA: TGTGCCAGCAGCCCAAACGGGAGGAACACTGAAGCTTTCTTT

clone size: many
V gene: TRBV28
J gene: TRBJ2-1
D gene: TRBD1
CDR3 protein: CASSPPRQGAYNEQFF
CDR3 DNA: TGTGCCAGCAGTCCTCCCCGACAGGGGGCCTACAATGAGCAGTTCTTC

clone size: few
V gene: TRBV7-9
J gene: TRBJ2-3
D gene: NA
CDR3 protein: CASSPRAGHTDTQYF
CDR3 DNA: TGTGCCAGCAGCCCCCGGGCAGGGCACACAGATACGCAGTATTTT

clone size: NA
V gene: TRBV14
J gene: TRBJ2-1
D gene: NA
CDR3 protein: CASGASDYNEQFF
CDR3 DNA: TGTGCCAGCGGTGCTAGCGACTACAATGAGCAGTTCTTC

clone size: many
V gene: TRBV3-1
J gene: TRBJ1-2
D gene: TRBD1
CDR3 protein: CASTRGQGSGYTF
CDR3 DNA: TGTGCCAGCACCCGAGGACAGGGTTCCGGCTACACCTTC

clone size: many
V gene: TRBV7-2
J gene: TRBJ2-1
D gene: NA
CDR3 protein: CASSSPLRRYNEQFF
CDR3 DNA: TGTGCCAGCAGCTCCCCCTTACGGAGATACAATGAGCAGTTCTTC

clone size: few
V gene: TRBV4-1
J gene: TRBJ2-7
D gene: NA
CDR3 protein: CASSQIYGGNPYEQYF
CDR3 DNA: TGCGCCAGCAGCCAAATTTACGGCGGGAATCCCTACGAGCAGTACTTC

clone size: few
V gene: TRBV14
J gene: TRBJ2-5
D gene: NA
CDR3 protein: CASSQEWRGTQYF
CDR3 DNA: TGTGCCAGCAGCCAAGAGTGGCGTGGGACCCAGTACTTC

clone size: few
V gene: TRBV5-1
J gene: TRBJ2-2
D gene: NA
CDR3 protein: CASSWQSTGELFF
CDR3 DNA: TGCGCCAGCAGCTGGCAGTCTACCGGGGAGCTGTTTTTT

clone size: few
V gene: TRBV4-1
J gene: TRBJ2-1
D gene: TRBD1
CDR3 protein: CASSQGDRGYNEQFF
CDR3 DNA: TGCGCCAGCAGCCAAGGGGACAGGGGGTACAATGAGCAGTTCTTC

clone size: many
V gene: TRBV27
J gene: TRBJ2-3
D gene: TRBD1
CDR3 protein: CASSPGTGFTDTQYF
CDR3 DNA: TGTGCCAGCAGTCCCGGGACAGGCTTCACAGATACGCAGTATTTT

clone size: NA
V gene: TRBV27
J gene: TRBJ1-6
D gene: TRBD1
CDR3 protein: CASSPLTGANSPLHF
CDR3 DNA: TGTGCCAGCAGTCCTTTGACAGGGGCGAATTCACCCCTCCACTTT

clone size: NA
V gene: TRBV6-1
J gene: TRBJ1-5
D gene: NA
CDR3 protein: CASRALVNSNQPQHF
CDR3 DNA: TGTGCCAGCAGAGCCCTCGTCAATAGCAATCAGCCCCAGCATTTT

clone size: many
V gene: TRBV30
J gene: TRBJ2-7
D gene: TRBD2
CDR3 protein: CAWSEGLAGYEQYF
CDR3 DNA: TGTGCCTGGAGTGAGGGACTAGCGGGCTACGAGCAGTACTTC

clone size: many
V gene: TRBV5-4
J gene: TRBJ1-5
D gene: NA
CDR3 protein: CASSFQGQPQHF
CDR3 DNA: TGTGCCAGCAGCTTTCAGGGGCAGCCCCAGCATTTT

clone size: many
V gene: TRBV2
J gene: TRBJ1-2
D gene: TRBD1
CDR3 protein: CASGGTGGAFGYTF
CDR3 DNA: TGTGCCAGCGGGGGGACAGGGGGGGCCTTTGGCTACACCTTC

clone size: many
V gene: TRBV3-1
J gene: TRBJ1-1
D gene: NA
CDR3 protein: CASSQDQRNTEAFF
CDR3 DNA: TGTGCCAGCAGCCAAGATCAGCGCAACACTGAAGCTTTCTTT

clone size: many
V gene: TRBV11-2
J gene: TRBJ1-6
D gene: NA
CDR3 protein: CASSLETSPPLHF
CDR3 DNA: TGTGCCAGCAGCTTAGAGACCTCGCCACCCCTCCACTTT

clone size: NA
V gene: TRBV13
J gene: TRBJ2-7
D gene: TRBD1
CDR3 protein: CASSVGTGWGEQYF
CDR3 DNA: TGTGCCAGCAGCGTAGGGACAGGGTGGGGCGAGCAGTACTTC

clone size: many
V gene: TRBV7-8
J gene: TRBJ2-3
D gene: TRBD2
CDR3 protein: CASSPRSARGLAGGPHTDTQYF
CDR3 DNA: TGTGCCAGCAGCCCCCGGAGTGCTCGGGGACTAGCGGGGGGTCCCCACACAGATACGCAGTATTTT

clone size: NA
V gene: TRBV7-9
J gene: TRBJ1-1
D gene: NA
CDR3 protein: CASSLDRSAEAFF
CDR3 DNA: TGTGCCAGCAGCTTAGACAGAAGCGCTGAAGCTTTCTTT

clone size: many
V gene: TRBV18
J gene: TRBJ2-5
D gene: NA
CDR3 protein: CASSPQGLKETQYF
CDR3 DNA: TGTGCCAGCTCACCACAAGGACTCAAAGAGACCCAGTACTTC

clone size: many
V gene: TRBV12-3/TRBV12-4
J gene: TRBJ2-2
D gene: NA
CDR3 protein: CASSLASGVTGELFF
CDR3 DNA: TGTGCCAGCAGTTTAGCTAGCGGAGTCACCGGGGAGCTGTTTTTT

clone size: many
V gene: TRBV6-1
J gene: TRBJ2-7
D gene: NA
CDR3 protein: CASSDLGLTSHYEQYF
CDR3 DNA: TGTGCCAGCAGTGATTTAGGCCTAACATCGCACTACGAGCAGTACTTC

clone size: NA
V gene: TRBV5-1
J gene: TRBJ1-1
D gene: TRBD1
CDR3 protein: CASSPFGTGKESFF
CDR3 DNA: TGCGCCAGCAGCCCGTTCGGGACAGGGAAGGAGTCTTTCTTT

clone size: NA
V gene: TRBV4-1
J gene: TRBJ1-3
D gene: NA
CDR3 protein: CASSQVQDRGNTIYF
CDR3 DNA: TGCGCCAGCAGCCAAGTCCAGGACCGCGGAAACACCATATATTTT

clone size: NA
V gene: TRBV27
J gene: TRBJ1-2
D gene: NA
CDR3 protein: CASSKTGYGGYTF
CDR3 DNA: TGTGCCAGCAGTAAAACAGGGTATGGGGGCTACACCTTC

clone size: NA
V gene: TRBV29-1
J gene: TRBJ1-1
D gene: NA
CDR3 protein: CSVEVVGNTEAFF
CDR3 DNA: TGCAGCGTTGAAGTAGTGGGGAACACTGAAGCTTTCTTT

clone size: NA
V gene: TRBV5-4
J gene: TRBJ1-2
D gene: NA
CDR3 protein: CASSKGRGFNYGYTF
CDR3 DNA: TGTGCCAGCAGCAAAGGACGAGGATTTAACTATGGCTACACCTTC

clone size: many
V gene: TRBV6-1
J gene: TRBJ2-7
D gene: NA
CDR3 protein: CARERTDTYEQYF
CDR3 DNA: TGTGCCAGAGAACGGACAGACACCTACGAGCAGTACTTC

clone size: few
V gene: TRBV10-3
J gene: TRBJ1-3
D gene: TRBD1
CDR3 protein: CAISGGQGMEGNTIYF
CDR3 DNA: TGTGCCATCAGTGGTGGACAGGGGATGGAAGGAAACACCATATATTTT

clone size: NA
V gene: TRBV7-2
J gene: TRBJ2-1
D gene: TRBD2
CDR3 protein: CASSWGLAGGPYEQFF
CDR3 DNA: TGTGCCAGCAGTTGGGGACTAGCGGGGGGGCCTTATGAGCAGTTCTTC

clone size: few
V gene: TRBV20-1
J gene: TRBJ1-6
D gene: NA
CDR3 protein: CSARDGQGPLSSYNSPLHF
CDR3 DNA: TGCAGTGCTAGAGATGGGCAGGGCCCCTTGAGCTCCTATAATTCACCCCTCCACTTT

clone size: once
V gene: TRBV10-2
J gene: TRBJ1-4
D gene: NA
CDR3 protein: CASSGGEKLFF
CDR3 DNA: TGCGCCAGCAGTGGGGGTGAAAAACTGTTTTTT

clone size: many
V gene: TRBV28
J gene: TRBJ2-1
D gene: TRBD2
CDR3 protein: CASSLSGIYNEQFF
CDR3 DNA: TGTGCCAGCAGTTTGAGCGGGATCTACAATGAGCAGTTCTTC

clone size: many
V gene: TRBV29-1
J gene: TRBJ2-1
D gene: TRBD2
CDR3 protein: CSVRGEGGNYNEQFF
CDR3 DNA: TGCAGCGTGCGGGGGGAGGGGGGGAACTACAATGAGCAGTTCTTC

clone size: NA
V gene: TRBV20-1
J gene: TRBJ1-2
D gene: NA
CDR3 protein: CSARSGYTF
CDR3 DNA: TGCAGTGCTAGATCTGGCTACACCTTC

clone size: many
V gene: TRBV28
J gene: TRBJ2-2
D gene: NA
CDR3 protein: CASSFPGELFF
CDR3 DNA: TGTGCCAGCAGCTTTCCCGGGGAGCTGTTTTTT

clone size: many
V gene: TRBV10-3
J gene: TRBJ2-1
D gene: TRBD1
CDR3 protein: CAISWDRNNEQFF
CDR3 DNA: TGTGCCATCAGTTGGGACAGGAACAATGAGCAGTTCTTC

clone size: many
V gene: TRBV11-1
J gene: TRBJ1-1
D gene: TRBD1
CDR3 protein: CASSPKASPQGAVKLDTEAFF
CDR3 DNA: TGTGCCAGCAGCCCAAAAGCTTCCCCACAGGGGGCGGTGAAACTGGACACTGAAGCTTTCTTT

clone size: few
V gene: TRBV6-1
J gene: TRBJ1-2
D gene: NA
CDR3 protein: CASSEQEGANYGYTF
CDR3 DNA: TGTGCCAGCAGTGAACAGGAAGGAGCTAACTATGGCTACACCTTC

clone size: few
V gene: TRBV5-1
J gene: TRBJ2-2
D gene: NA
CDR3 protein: CASSPSKGSGELFF
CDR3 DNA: TGCGCCAGCAGCCCCTCCAAGGGATCCGGGGAGCTGTTTTTT

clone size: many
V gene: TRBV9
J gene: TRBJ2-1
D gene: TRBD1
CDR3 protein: CASSSPGQPYNEQFF
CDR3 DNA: TGTGCCAGCAGCTCTCCGGGACAGCCATACAATGAGCAGTTCTTC

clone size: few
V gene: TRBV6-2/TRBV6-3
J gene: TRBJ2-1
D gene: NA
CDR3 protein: CASRYSSEQFF
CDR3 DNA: TGTGCCAGCAGGTACTCATCTGAGCAGTTCTTC

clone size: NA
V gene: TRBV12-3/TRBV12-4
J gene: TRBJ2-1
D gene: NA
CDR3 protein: CASSFGGHRYEQFF
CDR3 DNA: TGTGCCAGCAGTTTCGGGGGCCACCGTTATGAGCAGTTCTTC

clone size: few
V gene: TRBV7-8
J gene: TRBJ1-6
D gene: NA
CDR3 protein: CASSRTAVVPGFYNSPLHF
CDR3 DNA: TGTGCCAGCAGCCGCACGGCGGTGGTACCGGGGTTCTATAATTCACCCCTCCACTTT

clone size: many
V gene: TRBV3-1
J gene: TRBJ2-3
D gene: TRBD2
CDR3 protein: CASSQYPAGASTDTQYF
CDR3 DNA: TGTGCCAGCAGCCAGTATCCAGCGGGAGCAAGCACAGATACGCAGTATTTT

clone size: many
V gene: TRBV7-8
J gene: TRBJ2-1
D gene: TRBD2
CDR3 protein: CASSLGGGGLNEQFF
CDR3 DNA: TGTGCCAGCAGCTTAGGCGGGGGGGGTTTGAATGAGCAGTTCTTC

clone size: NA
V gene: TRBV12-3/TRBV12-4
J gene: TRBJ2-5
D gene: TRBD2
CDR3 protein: CASTGELAGGETQYF
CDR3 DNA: TGTGCCAGCACGGGAGAGCTAGCGGGTGGAGAGACCCAGTACTTC

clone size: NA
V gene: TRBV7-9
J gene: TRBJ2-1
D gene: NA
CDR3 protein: CASIPEGGHLKQNEQFF
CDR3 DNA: TGTGCCAGCATCCCCGAGGGGGGACACCTTAAACAGAATGAGCAGTTCTTC

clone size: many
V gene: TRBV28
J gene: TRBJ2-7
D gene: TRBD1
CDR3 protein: CASRRQGAHEQYF
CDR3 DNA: TGTGCCAGCAGACGACAGGGGGCCCACGAGCAGTACTTC